This T cell receptor (beta chain) emerged from a study of immune evolution from preneoplasia to lung adenocarcinoma. Study-wide results and caveats: Later-stage lesions appeared to have more T cells, more diversity, less clonality.

Profiled with immunoSEQ multiplex PCR; TCRdb holds only in-frame clones, not every one. This sample has roughly 6,100 clones, with approximately 80% found just once. With respect to this clone: Its antigen is still unknown.

The length of the CDR3 is 17 residues. V dropped 0 bases and J dropped 2; count of bases not matched to a gene: 3. Germline-derived CDR1 and CDR2 are SGHDT and YYEEEE. Sequenced: FFPE adjacent normal lung tissue. The rearrangement joins TRBV5-6 to TRBJ2-2; 11 bases map to TRBD2. The sequence derives from a donor aged 70 or over with lung adenocarcinoma. CDR3 sequence: CASSLVLAGVNTGELFF. As DNA, the CDR3 is TGTGCCAGCAGCTTGGTACTAGCGGGAGTCAACACCGGGGAGCTGTTTTTT.